This T cell receptor beta chain was sequenced during a study of blood T cell repertoires in COVID-19. Germline V CDR1 and CDR2: SEHNR, FQNEAQ (reference sequence). The V end lost 0 bases, the J end lost 0 bases, and 8 bases lay between the germline ends. The CDR3 loop spans 15 amino acids. Repertoires were generated with immunoSEQ multiplex PCR, while TCRdb's copy carries only in-frame clones and drops some. The sample holds tens of thousands of clones, over 60% seen once. The material sequenced was peripheral blood. The TCR sequence derives from a woman older than 75 with acute or convalescent COVID-19. The chain is built from TRBV7-9 and TRBJ1-1, with a possible D match to TRBD1 (5 bases). CDR3 amino acids: CASSLAGAMNTEAFF. The CDR3 region has the DNA TGTGCCAGCAGCTTAGCAGGGGCGATGAACACTGAAGCTTTCTTT.